This T cell receptor beta chain was observed in a study of tumour-infiltrating T cells in Burkitt lymphoma. Background on the study: Productive clonality predicted overall and progression-free survival.

TCRdb's copy holds only in-frame clones and misses some; the assay was immunoSEQ multiplex PCR. Found here are 11,000 to 15,000 clones, around 30% of them singletons; the top ten hold 6.2%. The germline CDR1 and CDR2 sequences are SEHNR and FQNEAQ (reference sequence). There are 12 residues in the CDR3. With 3 bases removed from V and 3 bases from J, the gap between germline ends came to 6 bases. This clone showed up just a few times. The sample taken for sequencing was tumor tissue. V is TRBV7-9 and J is TRBJ2-7; no clear D. This receptor was taken from a human donor with diffuse large B-cell lymphoma. CDR3 residues: CASSFLGYEQYF. The CDR3 nucleotides read TGTGCCAGCAGCTTCCTAGGCTACGAGCAGTACTTC.